This entry lists 9 T cell receptor beta chains sequenced from one sample in a study of T cell changes during pregnancy in multiple sclerosis. TCRdb keeps only in-frame clones here, not all; method: immunoSEQ multiplex PCR. Of tens of thousands of clones in the sample, over 75% were seen once. This specimen consisted of CD8+ T cells from peripheral blood mononuclear cells, obtained before pregnancy. The source of these receptors is a female donor with multiple sclerosis, enrolled in a pregnancy study.

The chain combines TRBV7-2 with TRBJ2-1; D possibly corresponds to TRBD2 (5 bases). There are 12 residues in the CDR3. Trimming pared 1 base from V and 9 bases from J, leaving 7 bases between. Germline V gene lookup returns CDR1 SGHTA and CDR2 FQGNSA. CDR3 sequence (DNA): TGTGCCAGCAGCTTAGGAGGGTTTGAGCAGTTCTTC. Translating gives CASSLGGFEQFF.

V usage is TRBV25-1 and J usage is TRBJ2-5; the match to TRBD2 covers 7 bases. The CDR3 is made up of 14 amino acids. V lost 3 bases, J lost 3 bases, and 4 bases stayed unmatched. The germline V gene has CDR1 MGHDK and CDR2 SYGVNS. CDR3 DNA sequence: TGTGCCAGCAGTGAGGTGGGGGGGGAAGAGACCCAGTACTTC. Its protein product is CASSEVGGEETQYF.

This chain links TRBV5-4 with TRBJ2-7, with 7 bases identical to TRBD1. Germline V CDR1 and CDR2: SGHNT, YYREEE (reference sequence). With 0 bases clipped from V and 3 bases from J, the junction kept 0 bases outside the gene matches. There are 13 residues in the CDR3. The CDR3 nucleotides are TGTGCCAGCAGCTTGGACAGGGGCTACGAGCAGTACTTC. Its translation: CASSLDRGYEQYF. Complete variable domain (other parts from reference TRBV5-4 and TRBJ2-7): ETGVTQSPTHLIKTRGQQVTLRCSSQSGHNTVSWYQQALGQGPQFIFQYYREEENGRGNFPPRFSGLQFPNYSSELNVNALELDDSALYLCASSLDRGYEQYFGPGTRLTVT.

The rearrangement links TRBV6-1 to TRBJ1-4; D unclear. V was clipped by 8 bases and J by 5 bases, with 12 bases between them. Germline values: CDR1 MNHNS, CDR2 SASEGT. CDR3 size: 13 residues. In nucleotides, the CDR3 is TGTGCCAGCGAAGACGGGATGAATGAAAAACTGTTTTTT. Protein: CASEDGMNEKLFF.

The chain recombines TRBV15 with TRBJ2-7; D is ambiguous. V gave up 3 bases and J gave up 4 bases, with 10 bases separating them. The CDR3 is made up of 13 amino acids. CDR1 and CDR2 (germline): LNHNV, YYDKDF (reference sequence). The CDR3 here is CATSSLLEYEQYF. CDR3 DNA sequence: TGTGCCACCAGCAGCCTTTTGGAGTACGAGCAGTACTTC.

V gene TRBV5-6 combines with J gene TRBJ2-5; D might be TRBD1 (7 bases). The V gene lost 0 bases and the J gene lost 5 bases, with 14 bases spanning the gap. Germline assignment: CDR1 SGHDT and CDR2 YYEEEE. This CDR3 comprises 15 residues. The CDR3 reads CASSLEGRGRETQYF. CDR3 nucleotide sequence: TGTGCCAGCAGCTTGGAGGGCAGGGGGAGGGAGACCCAGTACTTC.

V gene TRBV10-3 combines with J gene TRBJ2-7; 7 positions match TRBD1. CDR1 ENHRY and CDR2 SYGVKD come from the germline V gene. CDR3 length equals 14 residues. V lost 1 base to trimming and J lost 6 bases; unmatched junction nucleotides: 6. The CDR3 region has the DNA TGTGCCATCAGTGAGTGGGACAGTGGGGGCGAGCAGTACTTC. Translation: CAISEWDSGGEQYF.

This clone came up once. J is TRBJ2-5 and V is TRBV5-1; D perhaps matches TRBD1 (8 bases). This CDR3 region has 14 residues. Per the germline V gene, CDR1 is SGHRS and CDR2 is YFSETQ. V lost 3 bases and J 4 bases, leaving 13 bases between the germline ends. CDR3 nucleotide sequence: TGCGCCAGCAGCTCGACAGGGGAGGGAGAGACCCAGTACTTC. This codes for CASSSTGEGETQYF.

The chain links TRBV2 to TRBJ1-4, with 8 bases matching TRBD1. CDR1 is SNHLY, CDR2 FYNNEI, per germline. The CDR3 extends over 16 amino acids. V was pared by 6 bases and J by 7 bases, with 13 bases of the junction left unmatched. CDR3 bases: TGTGCCAGCAGCCTGGGGACAGGTGCCGTGGGTGAAAAACTGTTTTTT. This sequence encodes CASSLGTGAVGEKLFF.